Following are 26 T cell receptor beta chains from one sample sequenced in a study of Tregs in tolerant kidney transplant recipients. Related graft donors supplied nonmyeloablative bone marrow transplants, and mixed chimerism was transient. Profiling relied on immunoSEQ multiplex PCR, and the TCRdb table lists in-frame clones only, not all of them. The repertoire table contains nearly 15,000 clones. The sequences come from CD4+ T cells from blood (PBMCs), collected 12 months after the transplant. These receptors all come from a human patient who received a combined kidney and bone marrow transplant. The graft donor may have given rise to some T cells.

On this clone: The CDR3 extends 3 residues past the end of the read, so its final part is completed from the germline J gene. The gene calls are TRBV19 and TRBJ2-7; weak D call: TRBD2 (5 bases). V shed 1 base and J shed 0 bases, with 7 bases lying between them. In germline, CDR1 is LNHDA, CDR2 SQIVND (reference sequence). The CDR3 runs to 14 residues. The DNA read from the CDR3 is TGTGCCAGTAGTATAGTCGCGGGCTCCTACGAG. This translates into CASSIVAGSYE. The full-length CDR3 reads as CASSIVAGSYEQYF.

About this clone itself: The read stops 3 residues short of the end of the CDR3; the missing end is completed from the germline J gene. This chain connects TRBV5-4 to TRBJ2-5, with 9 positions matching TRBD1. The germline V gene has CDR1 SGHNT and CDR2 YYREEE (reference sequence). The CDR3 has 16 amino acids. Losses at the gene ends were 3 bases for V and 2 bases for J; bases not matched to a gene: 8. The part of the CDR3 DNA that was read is TGTGCCAGCAGCTATGGACAGGGGCGGTTGCAAGAGACC. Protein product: CASSYGQGRLQET. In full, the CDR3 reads CASSYGQGRLQETQYF.

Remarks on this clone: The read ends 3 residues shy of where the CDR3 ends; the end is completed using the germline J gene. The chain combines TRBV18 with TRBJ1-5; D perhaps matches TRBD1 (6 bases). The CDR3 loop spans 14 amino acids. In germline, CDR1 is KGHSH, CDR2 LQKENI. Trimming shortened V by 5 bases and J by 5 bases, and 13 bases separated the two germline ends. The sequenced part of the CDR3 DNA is TGTGCCAGCTCAATACAGGGAACAGATCAGCCC. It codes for CASSIQGTDQP. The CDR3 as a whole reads CASSIQGTDQPQHF. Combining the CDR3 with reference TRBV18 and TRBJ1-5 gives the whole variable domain NAGVMQNPRHLVRRRGQEARLRCSPMKGHSHVYWYRQLPEEGLKFMVYLQKENIIDESGMPKERFSAEFPKEGPSILRIQQVVRGDSAAYFCASSIQGTDQPQHFGDGTRLSIL.

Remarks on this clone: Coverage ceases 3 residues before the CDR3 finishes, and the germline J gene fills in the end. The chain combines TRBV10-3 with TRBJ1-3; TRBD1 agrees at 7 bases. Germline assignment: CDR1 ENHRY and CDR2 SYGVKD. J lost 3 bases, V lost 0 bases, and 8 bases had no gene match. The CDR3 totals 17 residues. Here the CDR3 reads CAISESTGLLGGNTIYF. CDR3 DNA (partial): TGTGCCATCAGTGAGTCGACAGGGCTCCTGGGTGGAAACACC.

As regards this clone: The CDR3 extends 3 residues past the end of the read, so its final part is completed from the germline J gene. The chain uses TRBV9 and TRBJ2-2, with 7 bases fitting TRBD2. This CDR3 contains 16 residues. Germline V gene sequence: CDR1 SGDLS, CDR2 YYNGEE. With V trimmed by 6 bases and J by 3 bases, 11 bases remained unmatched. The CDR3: CASTLSGRVHTGELFF. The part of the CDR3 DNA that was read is TGTGCCAGCACCCTTAGCGGGCGGGTCCACACCGGGGAG.

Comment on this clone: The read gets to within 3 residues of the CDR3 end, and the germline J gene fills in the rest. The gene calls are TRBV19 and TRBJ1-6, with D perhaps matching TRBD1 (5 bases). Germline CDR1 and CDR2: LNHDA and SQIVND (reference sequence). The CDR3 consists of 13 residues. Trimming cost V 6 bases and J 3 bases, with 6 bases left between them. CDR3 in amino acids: CASRDNYNSPLHF. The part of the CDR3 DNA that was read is TGTGCCAGTAGGGACAACTATAATTCACCC.

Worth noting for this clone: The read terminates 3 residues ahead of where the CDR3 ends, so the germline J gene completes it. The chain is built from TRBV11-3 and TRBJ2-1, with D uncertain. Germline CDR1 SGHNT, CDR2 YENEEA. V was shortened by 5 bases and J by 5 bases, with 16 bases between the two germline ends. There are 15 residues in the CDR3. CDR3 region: CASSMIVDRDNEQFF. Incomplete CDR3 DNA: TGTGCCAGCAGCATGATTGTCGATAGGGACAATGAG.

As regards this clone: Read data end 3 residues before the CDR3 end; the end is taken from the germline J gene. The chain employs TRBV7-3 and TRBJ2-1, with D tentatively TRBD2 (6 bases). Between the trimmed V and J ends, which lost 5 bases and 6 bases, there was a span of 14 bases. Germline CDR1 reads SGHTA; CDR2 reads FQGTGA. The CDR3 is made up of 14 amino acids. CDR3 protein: CASSPGTPFNEQFF. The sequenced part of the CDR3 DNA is TGTGCCAGCAGCCCAGGGACTCCCTTCAATGAG.

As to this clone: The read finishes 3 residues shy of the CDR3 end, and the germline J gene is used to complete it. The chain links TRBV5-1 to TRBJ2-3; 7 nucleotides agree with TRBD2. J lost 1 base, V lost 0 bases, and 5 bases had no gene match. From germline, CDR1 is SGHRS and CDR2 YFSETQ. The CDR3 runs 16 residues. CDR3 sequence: CASSLVAGVGTDTQYF. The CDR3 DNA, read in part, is TGCGCCAGCAGCTTGGTGGCGGGAGTGGGCACAGATACG.

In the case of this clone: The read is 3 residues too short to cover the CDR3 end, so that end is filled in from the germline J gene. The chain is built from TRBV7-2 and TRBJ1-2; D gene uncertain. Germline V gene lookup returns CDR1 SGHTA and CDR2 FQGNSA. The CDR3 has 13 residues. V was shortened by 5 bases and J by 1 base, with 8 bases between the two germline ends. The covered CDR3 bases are TGTGCCAGCAGCCAACAGCTTAACTATGGC. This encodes CASSQQLNYG. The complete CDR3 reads CASSQQLNYGYTF.

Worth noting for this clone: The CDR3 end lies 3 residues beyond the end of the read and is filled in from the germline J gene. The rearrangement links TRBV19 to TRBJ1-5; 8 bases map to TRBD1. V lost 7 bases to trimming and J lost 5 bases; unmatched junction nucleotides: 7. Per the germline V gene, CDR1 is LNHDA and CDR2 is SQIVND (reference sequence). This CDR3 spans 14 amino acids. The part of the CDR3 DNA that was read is TGTGCCAGTACCGGGACAGGTGGGCATCAGCCC. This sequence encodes CASTGTGGHQP. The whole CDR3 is CASTGTGGHQPQHF.

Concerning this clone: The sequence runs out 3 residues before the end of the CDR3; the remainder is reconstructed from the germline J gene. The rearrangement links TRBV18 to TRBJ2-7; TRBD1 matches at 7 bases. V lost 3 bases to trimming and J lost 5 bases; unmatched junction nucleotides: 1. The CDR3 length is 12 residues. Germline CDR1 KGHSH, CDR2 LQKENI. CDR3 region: CASSPDRDEQYF. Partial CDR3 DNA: TGTGCCAGCTCACCCGACAGGGACGAG.

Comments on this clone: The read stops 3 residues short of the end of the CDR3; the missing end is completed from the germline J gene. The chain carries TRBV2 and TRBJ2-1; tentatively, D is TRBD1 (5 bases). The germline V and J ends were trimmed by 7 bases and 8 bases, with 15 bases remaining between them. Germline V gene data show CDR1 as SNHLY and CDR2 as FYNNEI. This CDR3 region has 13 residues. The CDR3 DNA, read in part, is TGTGCCAGCAACGAGCAGGGTTCGGATGAG. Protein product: CASNEQGSDE. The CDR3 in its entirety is CASNEQGSDEQFF. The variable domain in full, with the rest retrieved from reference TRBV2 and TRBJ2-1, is EPEVTQTPSHQVTQMGQEVILRCVPISNHLYFYWYRQILGQKVEFLVSFYNNEISEKSEIFDDQFSVERPDGSNFTLKIRSTKLEDSAMYFCASNEQGSDEQFFGPGTRLTVL.

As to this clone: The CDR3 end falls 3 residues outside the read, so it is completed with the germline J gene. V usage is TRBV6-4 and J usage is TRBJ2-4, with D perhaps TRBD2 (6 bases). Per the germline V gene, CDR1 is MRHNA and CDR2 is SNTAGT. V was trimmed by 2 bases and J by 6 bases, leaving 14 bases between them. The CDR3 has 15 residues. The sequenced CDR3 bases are TGTGCCAGCAGTGACGGGCGGGGCAGTGTAAACATT. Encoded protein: CASSDGRGSVNI. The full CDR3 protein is CASSDGRGSVNIQYF.

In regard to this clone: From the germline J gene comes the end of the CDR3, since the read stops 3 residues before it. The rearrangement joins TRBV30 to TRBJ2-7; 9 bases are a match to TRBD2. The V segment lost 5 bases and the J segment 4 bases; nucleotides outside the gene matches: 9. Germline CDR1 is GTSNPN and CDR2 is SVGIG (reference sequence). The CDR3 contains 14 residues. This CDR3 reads CAWGEGLAPYEQYF. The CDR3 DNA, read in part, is TGTGCCTGGGGGGAGGGACTAGCCCCATACGAG.

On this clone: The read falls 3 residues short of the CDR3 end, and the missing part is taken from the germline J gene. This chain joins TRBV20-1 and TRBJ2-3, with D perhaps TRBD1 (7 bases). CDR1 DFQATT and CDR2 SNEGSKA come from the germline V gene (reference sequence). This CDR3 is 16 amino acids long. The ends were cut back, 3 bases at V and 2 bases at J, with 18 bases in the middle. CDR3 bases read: TGCAGTGCTAGGGGGTCAGGGGGGAGGAACACAGATACG. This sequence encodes CSARGSGGRNTDT. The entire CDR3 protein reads CSARGSGGRNTDTQYF.

The CDR3 bases that were read are TGCGCCAGCGCGGTGTTAGGGGTTAATGAAAAA. It codes for CASAVLGVNEK. The whole CDR3 is CASAVLGVNEKLFF. The chain has TRBV5-1 and TRBJ1-4, with a possible D match to TRBD1 (5 bases). The sequence runs out 3 residues before the end of the CDR3; the remainder is reconstructed from the germline J gene. This CDR3 region has 14 residues. Per the germline V gene, CDR1 is SGHRS and CDR2 is YFSETQ. Between the trimmed V and J ends, which lost 7 bases and 4 bases, there was a span of 14 bases.

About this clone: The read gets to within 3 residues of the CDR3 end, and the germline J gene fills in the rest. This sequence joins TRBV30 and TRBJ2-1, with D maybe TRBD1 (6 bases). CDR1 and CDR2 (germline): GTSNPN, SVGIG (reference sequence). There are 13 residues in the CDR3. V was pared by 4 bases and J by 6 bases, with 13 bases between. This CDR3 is CAWKAQGLNEQFF. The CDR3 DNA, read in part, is TGTGCCTGGAAGGCCCAGGGGCTCAATGAG. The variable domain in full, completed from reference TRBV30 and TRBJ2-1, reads SQTIHQWPATLVQPVGSPLSLECTVEGTSNPNLYWYRQAAGRGLQLLFYSVGIGQISSEVPQNLSASRPQDRQFILSSKKLLLSDSGFYLCAWKAQGLNEQFFGPGTRLTVL.

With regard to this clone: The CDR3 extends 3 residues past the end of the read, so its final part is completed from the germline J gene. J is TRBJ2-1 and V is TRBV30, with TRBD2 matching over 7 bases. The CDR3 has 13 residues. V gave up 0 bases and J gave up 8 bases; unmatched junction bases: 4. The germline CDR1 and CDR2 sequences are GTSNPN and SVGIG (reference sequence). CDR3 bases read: TGTGCCTGGAGTGTAAGCGGGGCGTATGAG. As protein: CAWSVSGAYE. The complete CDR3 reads CAWSVSGAYEQFF. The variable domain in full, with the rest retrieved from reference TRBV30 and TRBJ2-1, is SQTIHQWPATLVQPVGSPLSLECTVEGTSNPNLYWYRQAAGRGLQLLFYSVGIGQISSEVPQNLSASRPQDRQFILSSKKLLLSDSGFYLCAWSVSGAYEQFFGPGTRLTVL.

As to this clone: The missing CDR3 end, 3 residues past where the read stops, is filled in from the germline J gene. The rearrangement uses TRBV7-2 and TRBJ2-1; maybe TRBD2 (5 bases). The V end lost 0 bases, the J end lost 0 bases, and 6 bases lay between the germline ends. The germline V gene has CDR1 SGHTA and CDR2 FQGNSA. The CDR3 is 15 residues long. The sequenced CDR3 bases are TGTGCCAGCAGCTTAGCGGCGGGCTCCTACAATGAG. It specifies CASSLAAGSYNE. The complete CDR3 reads CASSLAAGSYNEQFF.

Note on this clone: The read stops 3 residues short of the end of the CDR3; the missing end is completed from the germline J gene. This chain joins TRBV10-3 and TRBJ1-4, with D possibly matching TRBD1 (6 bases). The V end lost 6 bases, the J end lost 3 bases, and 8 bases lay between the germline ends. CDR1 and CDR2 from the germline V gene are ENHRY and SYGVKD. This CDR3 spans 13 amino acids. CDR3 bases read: TGTGCCATCAGCCAGGGGTCTAATGAAAAA. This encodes CAISQGSNEK. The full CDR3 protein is CAISQGSNEKLFF.

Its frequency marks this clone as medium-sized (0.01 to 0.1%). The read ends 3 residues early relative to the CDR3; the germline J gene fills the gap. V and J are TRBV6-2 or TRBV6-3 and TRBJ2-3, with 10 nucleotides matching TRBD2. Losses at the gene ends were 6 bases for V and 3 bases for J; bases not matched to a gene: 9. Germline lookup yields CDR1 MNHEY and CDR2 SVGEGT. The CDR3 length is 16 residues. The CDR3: CASRPGLAGETDTQYF. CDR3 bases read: TGTGCCAGCAGGCCTGGGCTAGCGGGAGAGACAGATACG.

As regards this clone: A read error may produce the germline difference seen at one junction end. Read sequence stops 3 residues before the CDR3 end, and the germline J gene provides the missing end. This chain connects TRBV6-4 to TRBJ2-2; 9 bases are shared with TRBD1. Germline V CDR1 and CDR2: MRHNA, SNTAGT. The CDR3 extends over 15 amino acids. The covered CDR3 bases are TGTGCCAGCAGACCCGGGACAGGGAACGCCGGGGAG. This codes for CASRPGTGNAGE. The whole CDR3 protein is CASRPGTGNAGELFF.

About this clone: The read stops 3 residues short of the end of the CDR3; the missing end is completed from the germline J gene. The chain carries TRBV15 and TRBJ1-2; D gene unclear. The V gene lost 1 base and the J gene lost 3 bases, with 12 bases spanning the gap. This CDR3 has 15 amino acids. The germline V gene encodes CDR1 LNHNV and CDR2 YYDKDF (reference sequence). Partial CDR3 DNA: TGTGCCACCAGCAGAGTGTCGGCAGGATACTATGGC. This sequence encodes CATSRVSAGYYG. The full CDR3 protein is CATSRVSAGYYGYTF. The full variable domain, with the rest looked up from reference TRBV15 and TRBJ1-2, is DAMVIQNPRYQVTQFGKPVTLSCSQTLNHNVMYWYQQKSSQAPKLLFHYYDKDFNNEADTPDNFQSRRPNTSFCFLDIRSPGLGDTAMYLCATSRVSAGYYGYTFGSGTRLTVV.

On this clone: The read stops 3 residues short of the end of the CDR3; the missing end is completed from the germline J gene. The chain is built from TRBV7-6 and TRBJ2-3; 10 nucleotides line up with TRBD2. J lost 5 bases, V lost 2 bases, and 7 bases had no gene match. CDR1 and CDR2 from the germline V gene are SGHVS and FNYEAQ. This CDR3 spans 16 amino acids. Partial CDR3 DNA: TGTGCCAGCAGCTTAAAGCTAGCGGGAGTAGAAGATACG. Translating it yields CASSLKLAGVEDT. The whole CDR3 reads CASSLKLAGVEDTQYF.

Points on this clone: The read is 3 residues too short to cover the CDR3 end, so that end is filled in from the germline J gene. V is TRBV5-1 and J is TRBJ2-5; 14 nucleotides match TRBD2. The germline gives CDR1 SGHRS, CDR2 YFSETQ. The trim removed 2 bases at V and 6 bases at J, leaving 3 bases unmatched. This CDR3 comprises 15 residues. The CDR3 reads CASSFGLAGGQTQYF. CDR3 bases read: TGCGCCAGCAGCTTCGGACTAGCGGGAGGCCAGACC.